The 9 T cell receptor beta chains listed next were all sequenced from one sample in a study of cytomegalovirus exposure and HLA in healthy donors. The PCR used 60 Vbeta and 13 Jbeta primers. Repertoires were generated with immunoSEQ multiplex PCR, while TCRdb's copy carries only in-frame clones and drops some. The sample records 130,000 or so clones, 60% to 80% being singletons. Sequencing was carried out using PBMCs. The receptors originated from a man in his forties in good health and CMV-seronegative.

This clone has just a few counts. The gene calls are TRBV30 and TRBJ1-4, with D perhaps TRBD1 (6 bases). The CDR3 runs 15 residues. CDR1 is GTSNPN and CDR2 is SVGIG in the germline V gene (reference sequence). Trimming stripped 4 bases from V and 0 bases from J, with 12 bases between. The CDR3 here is CAWNGDTATNEKLFF. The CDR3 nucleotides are TGTGCCTGGAATGGGGACACAGCAACTAATGAAAAACTGTTTTTT.

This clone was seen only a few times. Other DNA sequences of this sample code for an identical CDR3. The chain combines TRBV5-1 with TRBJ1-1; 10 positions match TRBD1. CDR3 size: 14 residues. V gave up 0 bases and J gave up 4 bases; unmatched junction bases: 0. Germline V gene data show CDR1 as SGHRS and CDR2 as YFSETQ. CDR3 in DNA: TGCGCCAGCAGCTTGGGGACAGGGGGCACTGAAGCTTTCTTT. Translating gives CASSLGTGGTEAFF.

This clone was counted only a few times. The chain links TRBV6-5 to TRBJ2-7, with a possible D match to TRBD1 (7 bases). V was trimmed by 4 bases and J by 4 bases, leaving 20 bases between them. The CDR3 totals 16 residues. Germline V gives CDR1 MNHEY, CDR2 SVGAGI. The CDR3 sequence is CASSSANAGGGYEQYF. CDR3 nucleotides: TGTGCCAGCAGTTCCGCGAACGCAGGGGGAGGTTACGAGCAGTACTTC.

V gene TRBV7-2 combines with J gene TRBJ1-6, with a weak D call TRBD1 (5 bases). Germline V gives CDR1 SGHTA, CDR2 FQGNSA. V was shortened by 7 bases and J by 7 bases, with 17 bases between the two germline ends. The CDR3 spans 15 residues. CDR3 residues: CASTIDRGLNSPLHF. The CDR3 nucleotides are TGTGCCAGCACCATCGACAGAGGTCTGAATTCACCCCTCCACTTT.

This chain's CDR3 is CASRTGTYYGYTF. In DNA, the CDR3 is TGTGCCAGCAGGACAGGGACCTACTATGGCTACACCTTC. The chain employs TRBV6-5 and TRBJ1-2; 7 bases are shared with TRBD1. The ends lost 6 bases at V and 3 bases at J; junction bases unmatched: 4. The CDR3 spans 13 residues. Germline-derived CDR1 and CDR2 are MNHEY and SVGAGI.

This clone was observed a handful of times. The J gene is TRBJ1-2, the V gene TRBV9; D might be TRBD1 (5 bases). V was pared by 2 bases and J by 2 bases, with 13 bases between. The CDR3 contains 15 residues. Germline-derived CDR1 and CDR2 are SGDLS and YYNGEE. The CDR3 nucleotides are TGTGCCAGCAGCGTGGAGGGGAGGGCCAACTATGGCTACACCTTC. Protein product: CASSVEGRANYGYTF.

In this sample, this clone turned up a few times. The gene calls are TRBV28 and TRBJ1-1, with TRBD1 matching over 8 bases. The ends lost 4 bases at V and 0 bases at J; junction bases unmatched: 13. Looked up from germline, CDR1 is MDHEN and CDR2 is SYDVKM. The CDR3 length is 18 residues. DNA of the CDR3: TGTGCCAGCAGTTCCCCCTTGACAGGGGCGCCCTTGAACACTGAAGCTTTCTTT. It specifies CASSSPLTGAPLNTEAFF.

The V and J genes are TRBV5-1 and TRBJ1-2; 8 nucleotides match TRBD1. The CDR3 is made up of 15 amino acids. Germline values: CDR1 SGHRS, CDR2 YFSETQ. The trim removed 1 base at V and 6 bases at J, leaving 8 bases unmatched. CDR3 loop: CASSLLQGAVDGYTF. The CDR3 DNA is TGCGCCAGCAGCTTGCTTCAGGGGGCGGTCGATGGCTACACCTTC.

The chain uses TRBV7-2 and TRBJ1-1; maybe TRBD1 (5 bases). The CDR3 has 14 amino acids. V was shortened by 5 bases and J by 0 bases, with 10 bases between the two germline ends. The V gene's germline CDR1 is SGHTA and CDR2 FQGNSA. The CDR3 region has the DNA TGTGCCAGCAGCGACAGTCCCATGAACACTGAAGCTTTCTTT. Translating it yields CASSDSPMNTEAFF.